This record concerns one T cell receptor (beta chain) sequence. The data belong to a study of blood T cells in healthy people across ages. RNA extraction gave at least 5.5 micrograms of total RNA per sample. Trimming shortened V by 3 bases and J by 4 bases, and 12 bases separated the two germline ends. Germline CDR1 SQVTM, CDR2 ANQGSEA. This CDR3 comprises 13 residues. It was with a sample-barcoded 5' primer and a J-beta primer mix that a second PCR of about 6 to 11 cycles was run. Each CDR3 protein is one row after TCRdb ran MiXCR on the 5' RACE reads. This sample has over 600,000 distinct CDR3 sequences, with 56% found just once.

Sequencing was carried out using blood. The receptor comes from a man aged 35 to 55 in good health. The chain carries TRBV29-1 and TRBJ1-1, with a tentative D call TRBD1 (5 bases). The CDR3, as DNA: TGCAGCGTTGACGGCGGGGGGGGCACTGAAGCTTTCTTT. Translating it yields CSVDGGGGTEAFF.